One and the same sample provided the 14 T cell receptor beta chains below, sequenced in a study of patients and donors after allogeneic stem cell transplantation. TCRdb used MiXCR to reprocess the RT-PCR reads, holding one entry per CDR3 protein. This sample yields some 960,000 distinct CDR3 sequences, of which about 20% are seen a single time; 6% belongs to the top ten. The sample consisted of blood, either unsorted or a sorted T cell fraction (not recorded which). Receptors were obtained from a human donor who was either an allogeneic HSCT recipient or a stem cell or donor lymphocyte infusion donor (not recorded which). It is not recorded whose cells these are; they may come from a transplant donor.

This clonotype was counted a few times. The chain uses TRBV20-1 and TRBJ2-1; 7 nucleotides agree with TRBD1. The V segment lost 3 bases and the J segment 10 bases; nucleotides outside the gene matches: 9. The length of the CDR3 is 13 residues. The germline V gene has CDR1 DFQATT and CDR2 SNEGSKA (reference sequence). The CDR3 sequence: CSARAVGGTEQFF. In nucleotides, the CDR3 is TGCAGTGCTAGGGCGGTAGGGGGCACCGAGCAGTTCTTC.

This clonotype was detected many times. The chain joins TRBV11-2 to TRBJ2-1; D call uncertain. This CDR3 is 14 amino acids long. Germline CDR1 and CDR2: SGHAT and FQNNGV. Deletions cut 3 bases from V and 14 bases from J, with 20 bases between. CDR3 nucleotides: TGTGCCAGCAGCTTGGGTGCGGTTGCGGAGCCTGAGTTCTTC. Its protein product is CASSLGAVAEPEFF.

The chain recombines TRBV5-1 with TRBJ1-2; D is undetermined. The germline gives CDR1 SGHRS, CDR2 YFSETQ. This CDR3 is 13 amino acids long. V lost 0 bases to trimming and J lost 7 bases, with 10 bases between them. The CDR3 coding sequence is TGCGCCAGCAGCTTGGCCGGGCGGGTTGGCTACACCTTC. Its translation: CASSLAGRVGYTF.

The table lists this clonotype with a few counts. This sequence joins TRBV6-5 and TRBJ2-1; no definite D call. Trimming cost V 2 bases and J 0 bases, with 11 bases left between them. The CDR3 length is 16 residues. Germline V gene data show CDR1 as MNHEY and CDR2 as SVGAGI. In nucleotides, the CDR3 is TGTGCCAGCAGTTACGGTAGCTGGAGCTCCTACAATGAGCAGTTCTTC. Amino acid sequence: CASSYGSWSSYNEQFF.

Only a few counts were recorded for this clonotype. This chain uses TRBV5-1 with TRBJ2-5, with 12 bases fitting TRBD1. This CDR3 contains 14 residues. Germline CDR1 is SGHRS and CDR2 is YFSETQ. The trim removed 4 bases at V and 5 bases at J, leaving 3 bases unmatched. CDR3 coding DNA: TGCGCCAGCAGCAAAGGGACAGGGGGCGAGACCCAGTACTTC. This gives the protein CASSKGTGGETQYF.

The gene calls are TRBV7-8 and TRBJ2-4; tentative D call: TRBD2 (7 bases). V was pared by 0 bases and J by 1 base, with 16 bases between. The CDR3 runs 18 residues. The germline gives CDR1 SGHVS, CDR2 FQNEAQ. In nucleotides, the CDR3 is TGTGCCAGCAGCTTAGCGCTGGACAGTAGCGGGGCCAAAAACATTCAGTACTTC. Amino acids: CASSLALDSSGAKNIQYF.

The table lists this clonotype with a few counts. This chain links TRBV29-1 with TRBJ2-1; 15 bases fit TRBD2. V was clipped by 1 base and J by 8 bases; unmatched bases: 6. CDR3 size: 16 residues. CDR1 is SQVTM and CDR2 is ANQGSEA in the germline V gene. The CDR3 nucleotides are TGCAGCGTTGAAGGCGGGACTAGCGGGGGGACGGATGAGCAGTTCTTC. Translation gives CSVEGGTSGGTDEQFF.

The V and J genes are TRBV5-1 and TRBJ2-7; 10 bases align to TRBD2. CDR1 is SGHRS and CDR2 is YFSETQ in the germline V gene. Germline trimming cut 4 bases from V and 3 bases from J; bases unmatched to any gene: 4. The CDR3 has 14 residues. The CDR3 loop is CASSKLAGYYEQYF. The CDR3 coding sequence is TGCGCCAGCAGCAAACTAGCGGGGTACTACGAGCAGTACTTC.

There are many counts of this clonotype. The chain links TRBV6-5 to TRBJ2-5, with no clear D. The CDR3 spans 13 residues. Germline CDR1 reads MNHEY; CDR2 reads SVGAGI. Deletions cut 2 bases from V and 2 bases from J, with 6 bases between. CDR3 protein: CASSYRSQETQYF. The CDR3 nucleotides are TGTGCCAGCAGTTACCGGTCACAAGAGACCCAGTACTTC.

In this sample, this clonotype turned up a few times. The chain has TRBV6-5 and TRBJ1-3, with D possibly matching TRBD1 (5 bases). CDR1 is MNHEY and CDR2 is SVGAGI in the germline V gene. This CDR3 contains 18 residues. V lost 1 base and J lost 0, with 16 bases in between. The CDR3 DNA sequence: TGTGCCAGCAGTTACTGGAGAGGGGACGGAGCCTCTGGAAACACCATATATTTT. Its protein product is CASSYWRGDGASGNTIYF.

V is TRBV29-1 and J is TRBJ1-2; D gene unclear. The CDR3 covers 14 residues. The ends were cut back, 6 bases at V and 5 bases at J, with 19 bases in the middle. Germline V gives CDR1 SQVTM, CDR2 ANQGSEA. The CDR3 DNA sequence: TGCAGCGTGGAGGGCGGGGTAGGGTTTTATGGCTACACCTTC. It specifies CSVEGGVGFYGYTF.

The chain recombines TRBV7-9 with TRBJ1-1; a possible D gene is TRBD1 (6 bases). Germline V gene data show CDR1 as SEHNR and CDR2 as FQNEAQ (reference sequence). Trimming stripped 0 bases from V and 2 bases from J, with 10 bases between. This CDR3 is built from 15 residues. CDR3 loop: CASSLAWTDNTEAFF. In DNA, the CDR3 is TGTGCCAGCAGCTTAGCCTGGACAGACAACACTGAAGCTTTCTTT.

The chain links TRBV12-3 or TRBV12-4 to TRBJ2-7, with D possibly being TRBD2 (5 bases). Trimming removed 4 bases from V and 7 bases from J, with 17 bases in between. The CDR3 totals 14 residues. CDR3 in DNA: TGTGCCAGCAGTTCAAAACGAGGTAGCGATGAGCAGTACTTC. Protein product: CASSSKRGSDEQYF.

This clonotype has just a few counts. The V and J genes are TRBV18 and TRBJ1-2; TRBD1 is a possible D gene (5 bases). The ends were cut back, 3 bases at V and 7 bases at J, with 12 bases in the middle. CDR1 is KGHSH and CDR2 is LQKENI in the germline V gene. The CDR3 totals 13 residues. The DNA for the CDR3 is TGTGCCAGCTCACCGGTCGACAGCGGTGGCTACACCTTC. Protein product: CASSPVDSGGYTF.